A selection of T cell receptor beta chains follows, all from one sample in a study of cytomegalovirus exposure and HLA in healthy donors. Generated by immunoSEQ multiplex PCR, the TCRdb table keeps only in-frame clones and is missing some. The repertoire includes 100,000 or so clones, about 83% of them detected once, and roughly 6.1% sits in the top ten. What was sequenced was PBMCs. Receptors originate from a man between 18 and 35 years old in good health and CMV-seronegative. Both conserved end residues are part of each CDR3. The D gene is left open where the match is weak. A row's size may be missing; if present it is once, few, many or a size class.

j_gene | d_gene | abundance | v_gene | CDR3aa | CDR3nt
TRBJ1-1 | - | - | TRBV10-3 | CAIGGPPGTEAFF | TGTGCCATCGGGGGCCCCCCGGGTACTGAAGCTTTCTTT
TRBJ2-7 | - | - | TRBV4-3 | CASSQEQGREQYF | TGCGCCAGCAGCCAAGAACAGGGACGGGAGCAGTACTTC
TRBJ2-7 | - | few | TRBV11-3 | CASSLESFYEQYF | TGTGCCAGCAGCTTAGAATCCTTCTACGAGCAGTACTTC
TRBJ2-2 | TRBD2 | - | TRBV5-1 | CASTLLATNTGELFF | TGCGCCAGCACGTTACTAGCGACGAACACCGGGGAGCTGTTTTTT
TRBJ2-3 | - | - | TRBV9 | CASSAGWADTQYF | TGTGCCAGCAGCGCCGGTTGGGCTGATACGCAGTATTTT
TRBJ2-7 | TRBD1 | - | TRBV14 | CASSQWGQGESEQYF | TGTGCCAGCAGCCAATGGGGACAGGGCGAATCCGAGCAGTACTTC
TRBJ2-1 | - | once | TRBV7-8 | CASSLQSYNEQFF | TGTGCCAGCAGCTTACAGTCCTACAATGAGCAGTTCTTC
TRBJ1-1 | TRBD1 | - | TRBV27 | CASRWTGTNTEAFF | TGTGCCAGCAGATGGACAGGAACTAACACTGAAGCTTTCTTT
TRBJ2-3 | TRBD1 | few | TRBV5-1 | CASSLGQGSTDTQYF | TGCGCCAGCAGCTTGGGACAGGGTTCCACAGATACGCAGTATTTT
TRBJ1-2 | - | - | TRBV5-1 | CASSYDSNYGYTF | TGCGCCAGCAGCTACGACAGCAACTATGGCTACACCTTC